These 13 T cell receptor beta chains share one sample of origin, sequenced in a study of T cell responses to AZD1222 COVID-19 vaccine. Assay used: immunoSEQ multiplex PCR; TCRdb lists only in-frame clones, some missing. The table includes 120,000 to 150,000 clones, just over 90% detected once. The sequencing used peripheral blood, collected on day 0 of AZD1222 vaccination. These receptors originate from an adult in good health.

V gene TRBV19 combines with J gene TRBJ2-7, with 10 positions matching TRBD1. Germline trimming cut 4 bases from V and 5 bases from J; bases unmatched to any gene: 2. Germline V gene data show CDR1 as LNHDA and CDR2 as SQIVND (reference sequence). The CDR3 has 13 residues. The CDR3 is CASSRDRGNEQYF. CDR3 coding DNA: TGTGCCAGTAGTAGGGACAGGGGCAACGAGCAGTACTTC.

The CDR3 nucleotides are TGTGCCAGCAGTCTCCGGACAGGTGGTCCCTCACCCCTCCACTTT. This translates into CASSLRTGGPSPLHF. V gene TRBV2 combines with J gene TRBJ1-6; TRBD1 matches at 7 bases. J gave up 10 bases and V 5 bases, and 11 bases lay outside the gene matches. This CDR3 is 15 amino acids long. Germline CDR1 and CDR2: SNHLY and FYNNEI.

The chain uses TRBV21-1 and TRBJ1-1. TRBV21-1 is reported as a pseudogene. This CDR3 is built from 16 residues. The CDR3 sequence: CASSKRHSKKGTEAFF. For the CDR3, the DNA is TGTGCCAGCAGCAAGAGACACTCAAAAAAGGGTACTGAAGCTTTCTTT.

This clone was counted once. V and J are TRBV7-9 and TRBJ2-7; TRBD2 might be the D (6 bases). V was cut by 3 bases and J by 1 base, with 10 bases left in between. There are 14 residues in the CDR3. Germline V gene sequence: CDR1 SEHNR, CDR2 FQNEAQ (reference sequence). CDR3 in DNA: TGTGCCAGCAGCTTCGGGACTGCTTCCTACGAGCAGTACTTC. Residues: CASSFGTASYEQYF. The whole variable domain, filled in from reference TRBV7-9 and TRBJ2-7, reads DTGVSQNPRHKITKRGQNVTFRCDPISEHNRLYWYRQTLGQGPEFLTYFQNEAQLEKSRLLSDRFSAERPKGSFSTLEIQRTEQGDSAMYLCASSFGTASYEQYFGPGTRLTVT.

CDR3 region: CASRRMTGFNSPLHF. DNA of the CDR3: TGTGCCAGCAGGAGGATGACAGGGTTTAATTCACCCCTCCACTTT. The chain links TRBV2 to TRBJ1-6; 7 bases align to TRBD1. J lost 6 bases, V lost 6 bases, and 8 bases had no gene match. The CDR3 is made up of 15 amino acids. Per germline, CDR1 SNHLY and CDR2 FYNNEI.

The CDR3: CASSFPSGSYNEQFF. The DNA for the CDR3 is TGTGCCAGCAGCTTCCCTAGCGGGAGCTACAATGAGCAGTTCTTC. J is TRBJ2-1 and V is TRBV7-8, with 10 positions matching TRBD2. Unmatched junction bases numbered 2, after V lost 3 bases and J lost 3 bases. Germline V gives CDR1 SGHVS, CDR2 FQNEAQ. The CDR3 contains 15 residues.

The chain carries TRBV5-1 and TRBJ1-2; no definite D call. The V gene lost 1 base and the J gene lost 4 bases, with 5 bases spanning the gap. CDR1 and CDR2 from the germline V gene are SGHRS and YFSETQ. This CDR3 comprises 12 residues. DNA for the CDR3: TGCGCCAGCAGCTTGTTTCTCTATGGCTACACCTTC. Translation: CASSLFLYGYTF.

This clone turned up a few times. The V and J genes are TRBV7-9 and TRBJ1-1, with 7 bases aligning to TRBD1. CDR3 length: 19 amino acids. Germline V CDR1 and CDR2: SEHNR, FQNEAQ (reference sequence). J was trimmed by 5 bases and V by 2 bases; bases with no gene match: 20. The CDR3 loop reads CASSLRLPGQTEHRTEAFF. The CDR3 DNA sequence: TGTGCCAGCAGCTTAAGGCTCCCGGGACAGACCGAACATAGGACTGAAGCTTTCTTT.

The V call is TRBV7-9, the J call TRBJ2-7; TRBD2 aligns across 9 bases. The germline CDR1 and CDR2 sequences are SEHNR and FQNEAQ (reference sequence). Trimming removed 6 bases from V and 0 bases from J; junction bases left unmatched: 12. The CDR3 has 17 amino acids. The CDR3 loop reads CASRRGLAGGSSYEQYF. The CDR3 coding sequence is TGTGCCAGCAGACGGGGACTAGCTGGCGGGAGCTCCTACGAGCAGTACTTC.

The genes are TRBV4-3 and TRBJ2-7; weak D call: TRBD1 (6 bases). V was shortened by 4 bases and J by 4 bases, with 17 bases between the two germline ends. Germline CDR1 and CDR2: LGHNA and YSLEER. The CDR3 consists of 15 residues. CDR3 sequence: CASSRSGQGTYEQYF. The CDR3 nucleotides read TGCGCCAGCAGCCGATCGGGCCAGGGGACGTACGAGCAGTACTTC.

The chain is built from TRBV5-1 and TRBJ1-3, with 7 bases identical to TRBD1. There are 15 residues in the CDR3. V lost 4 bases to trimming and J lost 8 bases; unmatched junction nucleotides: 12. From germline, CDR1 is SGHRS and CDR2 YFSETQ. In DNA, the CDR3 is TGCGCCAGCAGCCTGTTGACAGGGCTCGGGGACACCATATATTTT. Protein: CASSLLTGLGDTIYF.

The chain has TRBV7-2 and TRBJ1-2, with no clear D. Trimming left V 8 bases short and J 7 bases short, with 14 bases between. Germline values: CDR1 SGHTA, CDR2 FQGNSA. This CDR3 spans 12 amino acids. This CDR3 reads CASGTTSPGYTF. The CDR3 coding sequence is TGTGCCAGCGGAACGACATCTCCTGGCTACACCTTC.

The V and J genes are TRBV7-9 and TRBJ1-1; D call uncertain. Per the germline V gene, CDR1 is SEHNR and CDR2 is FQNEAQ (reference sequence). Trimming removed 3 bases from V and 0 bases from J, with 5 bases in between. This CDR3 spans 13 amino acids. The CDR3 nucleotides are TGTGCCAGCAGCTTCCTTATGAACACTGAAGCTTTCTTT. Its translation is CASSFLMNTEAFF.